The 29 T cell receptor beta chains reported below all come from one sample, sequenced in a study of blood T cell repertoires in COVID-19. The protocol was immunoSEQ multiplex PCR, while the TCRdb copy is restricted to in-frame clones and leaves out a portion. This sample has approximately 350,000 clones, with about 86% found just once. The material sequenced was peripheral blood. These receptors originate from a man aged 25-45 years with active or convalescent COVID-19.

The gene calls are TRBV6-5 and TRBJ2-1, with no clear D. Germline CDR1 reads MNHEY; CDR2 reads SVGAGI. V dropped 7 bases and J dropped 7 bases, with 11 bases sitting between them. The CDR3 is 12 residues long. The CDR3 reads CASNRYGNEQFF. CDR3 in DNA: TGTGCCAGCAATCGGTACGGGAATGAGCAGTTCTTC.

The chain is built from TRBV9 and TRBJ2-7; D is unclear. Germline CDR1 and CDR2: SGDLS and YYNGEE. V was clipped by 0 bases and J by 2 bases, with 9 bases between them. The CDR3 is 14 amino acids. CDR3 bases: TGTGCCAGCAGCGTAGATTCAGAACCCTACGAGCAGTACTTC. This codes for CASSVDSEPYEQYF.

The chain is built from TRBV5-1 and TRBJ2-5, with 9 bases fitting TRBD1. CDR3 size: 18 residues. Germline V lookup: CDR1 SGHRS, CDR2 YFSETQ. The junction had 17 bases not matched to a gene; V was cut back by 3 bases and J by 5 bases. DNA for the CDR3: TGCGCCAGCAGCTCGTCCGGGACAGGGCCCACCATGCTGGAGACCCAGTACTTC. Protein: CASSSSGTGPTMLETQYF.

Here the CDR3 DNA reads TGTGCCAGCAGTTACGCAGCGGGGGTTAGCGAGCAGTACTTC. Translated: CASSYAAGVSEQYF. The V call is TRBV6-6, the J call TRBJ2-7; 8 bases align to TRBD2. Germline V lookup: CDR1 MNHNY, CDR2 SVGAGI (reference sequence). Trimming at V came to 2 bases and at J to 6 bases, leaving 6 bases not matched to a gene. The CDR3 totals 14 residues.

The rearrangement joins TRBV9 to TRBJ2-5; 9 bases align to TRBD2. Per the germline V gene, CDR1 is SGDLS and CDR2 is YYNGEE. This CDR3 is built from 17 residues. Trimming at V came to 3 bases and at J to 2 bases, leaving 11 bases not matched to a gene. Written as DNA, the CDR3 is TGTGCCAGCAGCGCTGATCAACTAGGACTAGCGCAAGAGACCCAGTACTTC. Protein product: CASSADQLGLAQETQYF.

CDR3 coding DNA: TGTGCCACCTTAGCGGATTTAGCCAAAAACATTCAGTACTTC. The encoded protein is CATLADLAKNIQYF. The chain uses TRBV6-5 and TRBJ2-4, with D possibly matching TRBD2 (6 bases). The germline gives CDR1 MNHEY, CDR2 SVGAGI. The CDR3 consists of 14 residues. Trimming removed 10 bases at V and 0 bases at J, with 13 bases between.

The chain joins TRBV18 to TRBJ1-2; 7 nucleotides match TRBD1. This CDR3 contains 13 residues. Germline V gene sequence: CDR1 KGHSH, CDR2 LQKENI. Losses at the gene ends were 3 bases for V and 7 bases for J; bases not matched to a gene: 5. The CDR3 DNA reads TGTGCCAGCTCACCCCCGGCAGGGGGTGGCTACACCTTC. Protein: CASSPPAGGGYTF.

This clone was counted a single time. V gene TRBV19 combines with J gene TRBJ1-2; D is uncertain. This CDR3 has 16 residues. Germline V gene data show CDR1 as LNHDA and CDR2 as SQIVND (reference sequence). V dropped 6 bases and J dropped 2 bases, with 19 bases sitting between them. CDR3 residues: CASSSPLGRENYGYTF. CDR3 sequence (DNA): TGTGCCAGTAGCTCCCCCCTCGGACGGGAGAACTATGGCTACACCTTC. The full variable domain, with the rest looked up from reference TRBV19 and TRBJ1-2, is DGGITQSPKYLFRKEGQNVTLSCEQNLNHDAMYWYRQDPGQGLRLIYYSQIVNDFQKGDIAEGYSVSREKKESFPLTVTSAQKNPTAFYLCASSSPLGRENYGYTFGSGTRLTVV.

The chain employs TRBV2 and TRBJ2-3; D perhaps matches TRBD2 (7 bases). Germline loops: CDR1 SNHLY, CDR2 FYNNEI. The V and J ends lost 7 bases and 3 bases respectively, with 8 bases between them. The CDR3 runs 12 residues. The CDR3 spells CASKGGTDTQYF. The CDR3 nucleotides are TGTGCCAGCAAGGGGGGGACAGATACGCAGTATTTT.

V and J are TRBV9 and TRBJ2-5; 9 nucleotides agree with TRBD1. The CDR3 sequence is 14 residues long. V lost 3 bases to trimming and J lost 4 bases; unmatched junction nucleotides: 4. Looked up from germline, CDR1 is SGDLS and CDR2 is YYNGEE. The CDR3 bases are TGTGCCAGCAGCGCACAGACAGGGGGAGAGACCCAGTACTTC. Its translation is CASSAQTGGETQYF.

This clone came up a few times. V gene TRBV6-6 combines with J gene TRBJ1-1; D possibly corresponds to TRBD1 (6 bases). Trimming stripped 6 bases from V and 0 bases from J, with 17 bases between. CDR1 and CDR2 (germline): MNHNY, SVGAGI (reference sequence). This CDR3 spans 16 amino acids. CDR3 sequence (DNA): TGTGCCAGCAGCTCCGGGTGGGGGACAATGAACACTGAAGCTTTCTTT. Residues: CASSSGWGTMNTEAFF.

This chain joins TRBV5-1 and TRBJ2-1; the match to TRBD1 covers 9 bases. CDR1 and CDR2 (germline): SGHRS, YFSETQ. There are 17 residues in the CDR3. V shed 4 bases and J 0 bases; nucleotides not matched to a gene: 8. CDR3 residues: CASSLPTGGSSYNEQFF. The CDR3 coding sequence is TGCGCCAGCAGCCTTCCGACAGGGGGGAGCTCCTACAATGAGCAGTTCTTC.

The CDR3 loop reads CASSSLRHRLLNTEAFF. CDR3 in DNA: TGTGCCAGCAGCTCCTTGAGACATAGACTATTGAACACTGAAGCTTTCTTT. The chain links TRBV11-2 to TRBJ1-1; D not certain. V was trimmed by 4 bases and J by 0 bases, leaving 18 bases between them. The length of the CDR3 is 17 residues. Germline CDR1 reads SGHAT; CDR2 reads FQNNGV.

The chain employs TRBV27 and TRBJ2-4; 7 positions agree with TRBD2. The germline V gene has CDR1 MNHEY and CDR2 SMNVEV (reference sequence). This CDR3 comprises 15 residues. V lost 5 bases and J lost 7; bases outside the gene matches: 11. The CDR3, as DNA: TGTGCCAGCAGTCCGAGACTAGCCCCTTTGAACATTCAGTACTTC. This sequence encodes CASSPRLAPLNIQYF.

The rearrangement joins TRBV9 to TRBJ2-3; TRBD2 matches at 8 bases. The length of the CDR3 is 14 residues. Germline CDR1 SGDLS, CDR2 YYNGEE. V lost 0 bases to trimming and J lost 4 bases; unmatched junction nucleotides: 1. CDR3 in amino acids: CASSVAAGADTQYF. The CDR3, as DNA: TGTGCCAGCAGCGTAGCAGCGGGAGCAGATACGCAGTATTTT.

J is TRBJ2-2 and V is TRBV7-7; possible D gene TRBD1, 5 bases. The germline V gene encodes CDR1 SSHAT and CDR2 FNYEAQ (reference sequence). The CDR3 is made up of 18 amino acids. Trimming cost V 1 base and J 1 base, with 16 bases left between them. The CDR3 protein is CASSLGRTPDQNTGELFF. In nucleotides, the CDR3 is TGTGCCAGCAGCTTAGGACGGACACCCGACCAGAACACCGGGGAGCTGTTTTTT.

The chain joins TRBV19 to TRBJ1-5, with 9 bases lining up with TRBD1. The V gene end was trimmed by 5 bases and the J gene end by 11 bases; junction bases not matched to a gene: 13. This CDR3 region has 15 residues. Germline lookup yields CDR1 LNHDA and CDR2 SQIVND (reference sequence). The DNA of the CDR3 is TGTGCCAGTAGTCGCGGGGGACAGGGTATGATAGCCCAGCATTTT. This sequence encodes CASSRGGQGMIAQHF.

The chain combines TRBV5-1 with TRBJ1-2; 8 bases match TRBD1. CDR1 SGHRS and CDR2 YFSETQ come from the germline V gene. The V gene end was trimmed by 1 base and the J gene end by 6 bases; junction bases not matched to a gene: 2. This CDR3 region has 13 residues. In DNA, the CDR3 is TGCGCCAGCAGCTTGCAACAGGGGGATGGCTACACCTTC. Amino acids: CASSLQQGDGYTF.

The chain uses TRBV4-2 and TRBJ2-3, with 10 bases identical to TRBD2. The V and J ends lost 4 bases and 3 bases, in that order; junction bases with no gene match: 4. CDR3 length: 15 amino acids. Germline CDR1 reads LGHNA; CDR2 reads YNFKEQ. CDR3 bases: TGTGCCAGCAGCCGGGCTAGCGGGGGAACAGATACGCAGTATTTT. Its protein is CASSRASGGTDTQYF.

V gene TRBV7-2 combines with J gene TRBJ1-5, with 11 bases aligning to TRBD1. Germline CDR1 and CDR2: SGHTA and FQGNSA. Trimming at V came to 6 bases and at J to 5 bases, leaving 6 bases not matched to a gene. The CDR3 has 15 amino acids. CDR3 DNA: TGTGCCAGCAGGCGGACAGGGGGCATCGATCAGCCCCAGCATTTT. Its protein is CASRRTGGIDQPQHF.

The chain employs TRBV11-3 and TRBJ2-3; 10 bases fit TRBD2. V lost 5 bases to trimming and J lost 6 bases; unmatched junction nucleotides: 5. Germline CDR1 is SGHNT and CDR2 is YENEEA. The CDR3 has 14 residues. CDR3 residues: CASSVGLASDTQYF. The CDR3 DNA reads TGTGCCAGCAGCGTGGGACTAGCGAGCGATACGCAGTATTTT.

This sequence joins TRBV5-1 and TRBJ2-7; a weak D match, TRBD1 (5 bases). The V gene's germline CDR1 is SGHRS and CDR2 YFSETQ. The CDR3 contains 14 residues. The germline V and J ends were trimmed by 0 bases and 2 bases, with 9 bases remaining between them. The CDR3 region has the DNA TGCGCCAGCAGCTTGGGACTGGGGCCCTACGAGCAGTACTTC. Protein sequence: CASSLGLGPYEQYF.

The chain recombines TRBV18 with TRBJ1-2, with D tentatively TRBD1 (5 bases). Germline V CDR1 and CDR2: KGHSH, LQKENI. This CDR3 has 15 residues. The V end was cut by 3 bases, the J end by 8 bases, with 19 bases between. CDR3 in amino acids: CASSPPGPRGLGYTF. CDR3 bases: TGTGCCAGCTCACCGCCGGGACCGCGGGGACTCGGCTACACCTTC.

CDR3 nucleotide sequence: TGTGCCAGCAGCCAGACCCAGGGGGATCCCCAGCATTTT. Amino acids: CASSQTQGDPQHF. V usage is TRBV7-9 and J usage is TRBJ1-5, with 7 positions matching TRBD1. Per the germline V gene, CDR1 is SEHNR and CDR2 is FQNEAQ (reference sequence). This CDR3 has 13 amino acids. The ends lost 5 bases at V and 10 bases at J; junction bases unmatched: 8.

The gene calls are TRBV6-2 or TRBV6-3 and TRBJ1-2, with D tentatively TRBD1 (5 bases). V was trimmed by 5 bases and J by 3 bases, leaving 13 bases between them. The length of the CDR3 is 14 residues. Germline CDR1 reads MNHEY; CDR2 reads SVGEGT. The CDR3 loop reads CASSAGLEDYGYTF. The CDR3 bases are TGTGCCAGCAGTGCAGGGTTAGAGGACTATGGCTACACCTTC.

This sequence joins TRBV19 and TRBJ2-1; 9 bases fit TRBD2. CDR3 length equals 16 residues. The J segment lost 2 bases and the V segment lost 4 bases, leaving 6 bases of the junction unmatched. Per germline, CDR1 LNHDA and CDR2 SQIVND (reference sequence). The CDR3 reads CASSRTSEGPYNEQFF. In DNA, the CDR3 is TGTGCCAGTAGTAGGACTAGCGAAGGCCCCTACAATGAGCAGTTCTTC.

This chain connects TRBV9 to TRBJ2-7, with 11 bases that match TRBD2. CDR1 and CDR2 (germline): SGDLS, YYNGEE. V dropped 4 bases and J dropped 3; count of bases not matched to a gene: 6. The CDR3 is made up of 15 amino acids. CDR3 amino acids: CASSYSGTSGYEQYF. In DNA form, the CDR3 reads TGTGCCAGCAGCTACTCCGGGACTAGCGGCTACGAGCAGTACTTC.

With regard to this clone: It is unclear where the CDR3 begins or ends on the DNA, so no DNA is shown, and the CDR3 is as TCRdb lists it. This sequence joins TRBV2 and TRBJ1-2; TRBD1 is the table's D call, not checked against the DNA. Germline V gene lookup returns CDR1 SNHLY and CDR2 FYNNEI. The CDR3 region is 13 residues in length, termini included. The CDR3 loop reads CASSEAWVGTGTF.

The chain is built from TRBV9 and TRBJ2-3, with 11 positions matching TRBD2. V was pared by 0 bases and J by 1 base, with 1 base of the junction left unmatched. Germline values: CDR1 SGDLS, CDR2 YYNGEE. This CDR3 region has 16 residues. The CDR3 nucleotides are TGTGCCAGCAGCGTAGAACTAGCGGGGGGCACAGATACGCAGTATTTT. Protein product: CASSVELAGGTDTQYF.